This T cell receptor (beta chain) derives from a study of OX40 agonist ivuxolimab in advanced cancers. Study summary: The dose of intravenous ivuxolimab that patients received every 2 weeks ranged from 0.01 to 10 mg/kg. Dose-escalation cases comprised hepatocellular carcinoma, melanoma, renal cell or head and neck cancer.

A word on this clone: Its antigen is undetermined.

This CDR3 has 13 amino acids. V lost 5 bases and J lost 0, with 6 bases in between. In germline, CDR1 is PRHDT, CDR2 FYEKMQ (reference sequence). Patients were excluded for autoimmune disease history or systemic immunosuppression. Study observations and caveats: Averaging showed that CD8+ T cells had more expanded clones than CD4+ did.

The table came from immunoSEQ multiplex PCR; TCRdb's copy has only in-frame clones and leaves some out. Here the sample spans some 74,000 clones, 90% to 95% being singletons. The gene calls are TRBV13 and TRBJ2-3; D is unresolved. The input for sequencing was CD4+ or CD8+ T cells sorted from blood, taken in a trial of the OX40 agonist ivuxolimab. This sequence was found in an adult with an advanced solid tumor such as melanoma, head and neck, liver or kidney cancer. For the CDR3, the DNA is TGTGCCAGCAGCCCCGCGAGCACAGATACGCAGTATTTT. It translates to CASSPASTDTQYF.